These 23 T cell receptor beta chains share one sample of origin, sequenced in a study of blood T cell repertoires in COVID-19. The data were produced by immunoSEQ multiplex PCR, yet TCRdb's version contains in-frame clones alone and is incomplete. Altogether around 130,000 clones are present, roughly 80% being singletons, with the ten largest covering roughly 7.3%. The specimen was peripheral blood. The source is a human donor in a cohort sampled during active COVID-19.

This clone has more than one count but fewer than ten. The CDR3 is CASSAVTGGPSSPLHF. In nucleotides, the CDR3 is TGTGCCAGCAGCGCCGTGACAGGGGGCCCCTCTTCACCCCTCCACTTT. The chain carries TRBV7-2 and TRBJ1-6, with 10 nucleotides matching TRBD1. Germline V lookup: CDR1 SGHTA, CDR2 FQGNSA. The CDR3 loop spans 16 amino acids. The J segment lost 9 bases and the V segment lost 5 bases, leaving 10 bases of the junction unmatched.

This clone was found a few times. The chain recombines TRBV7-3 with TRBJ1-5; no clear D gene. V was shortened by 2 bases and J by 7 bases, with 9 bases between the two germline ends. The CDR3 has 13 amino acids. Germline lookup yields CDR1 SGHTA and CDR2 FQGTGA. CDR3: CASSLGPGQPQHF. In nucleotides, the CDR3 is TGTGCCAGCAGCTTAGGGCCGGGGCAGCCCCAGCATTTT.

The rearrangement joins TRBV10-1 to TRBJ1-4; 10 nucleotides agree with TRBD1. The V gene's germline CDR1 is WNHNN and CDR2 SYGVQD (reference sequence). CDR3 length: 15 residues. The J segment lost 8 bases and the V segment lost 6 bases, leaving 9 bases of the junction unmatched. The CDR3 reads CASRGDRGLLEKLFF. CDR3 nucleotide sequence: TGCGCCAGCAGGGGAGACAGGGGGCTTCTGGAAAAACTGTTTTTT.

The CDR3, as DNA: TGTGCCAGCAGTGGACAGGGAAACCCTCAGCCCCAGCATTTT. Its protein is CASSGQGNPQPQHF. The V and J genes are TRBV28 and TRBJ1-5; TRBD1 aligns across 8 bases. From germline, CDR1 is MDHEN and CDR2 SYDVKM. Unmatched junction bases numbered 6, after V lost 5 bases and J lost 6 bases. There are 14 residues in the CDR3. The full variable domain, completed using reference TRBV28 and TRBJ1-5, is DVKVTQSSRYLVKRTGEKVFLECVQDMDHENMFWYRQDPGLGLRLIYFSYDVKMKEKGDIPEGYSVSREKKERFSLILESASTNQTSMYLCASSGQGNPQPQHFGDGTRLSIL.

In its sample, this clone was seen once. The V call is TRBV7-2, the J call TRBJ1-2; tentatively, D is TRBD1 (5 bases). In germline, CDR1 is SGHTA, CDR2 FQGNSA. The CDR3 covers 14 residues. V lost 1 base and J 4 bases, leaving 10 bases between the germline ends. In nucleotides, the CDR3 is TGTGCCAGCAGCTTAGTGGGGCAGAGCTATGGCTACACCTTC. Translated: CASSLVGQSYGYTF.

V usage is TRBV2 and J usage is TRBJ1-4, with D unclear. CDR3 length equals 14 residues. The V end was cut by 7 bases, the J end by 4 bases, with 13 bases between. Germline loops: CDR1 SNHLY, CDR2 FYNNEI. The DNA of the CDR3 is TGTGCCAGCATCTTCTCCAACTATAATGAAAAACTGTTTTTT. Protein product: CASIFSNYNEKLFF. The entire variable domain, with the rest obtained from reference TRBV2 and TRBJ1-4, is as follows: EPEVTQTPSHQVTQMGQEVILRCVPISNHLYFYWYRQILGQKVEFLVSFYNNEISEKSEIFDDQFSVERPDGSNFTLKIRSTKLEDSAMYFCASIFSNYNEKLFFGSGTQLSVL.

The chain is built from TRBV29-1 and TRBJ2-1, with 8 bases aligning to TRBD1. V lost 6 bases to trimming and J lost 8 bases; unmatched junction nucleotides: 9. The length of the CDR3 is 13 residues. The germline V gene encodes CDR1 SQVTM and CDR2 ANQGSEA. CDR3 nucleotides: TGCAGCGTCTCGACAGGGGATTATGATGAGCAGTTCTTC. Translating it yields CSVSTGDYDEQFF.

The chain couples TRBV6-6 to TRBJ1-6; 7 nucleotides match TRBD1. This CDR3 comprises 14 residues. The germline CDR1 and CDR2 sequences are MNHNY and SVGAGI (reference sequence). The V segment lost 6 bases and the J segment 6 bases; nucleotides outside the gene matches: 5. CDR3 amino acids: CASSDGTVNSPLHF. The DNA for the CDR3 is TGTGCCAGCAGCGACGGGACAGTTAATTCACCCCTCCACTTT.

The V gene is TRBV6-5, the J gene TRBJ1-5; 9 bases line up with TRBD1. This CDR3 contains 15 residues. The germline V gene encodes CDR1 MNHEY and CDR2 SVGAGI. V gave up 6 bases and J gave up 7 bases; unmatched junction bases: 10. CDR3 bases: TGTGCCAGCAGGGGGCAGACAGGGGGGGAACAGCCCCAGCATTTT. Translating gives CASRGQTGGEQPQHF.

This clone was found a few times. The V and J genes are TRBV24-1 and TRBJ1-1, with TRBD1 matching 12 bases. CDR1 is KGHDR, CDR2 SFDVKD, per germline. Unmatched junction bases numbered 5, after V lost 5 bases and J lost 5 bases. CDR3 size: 15 residues. The CDR3 DNA is TGTGCCACCAGTGCGGGACAGGGGGCTTGGACTGAAGCTTTCTTT. It specifies CATSAGQGAWTEAFF.

The chain recombines TRBV2 with TRBJ2-2; 9 bases align to TRBD1. Germline V gene sequence: CDR1 SNHLY, CDR2 FYNNEI. CDR3 length: 14 amino acids. The V segment lost 8 bases and the J segment 8 bases; nucleotides outside the gene matches: 9. In DNA, the CDR3 is TGTGCCAGCGCAACAAGGACAGGGGTGGGGGAGCTGTTTTTT. It encodes CASATRTGVGELFF.

The chain employs TRBV4-1 and TRBJ1-5; D unclear. The V end was cut by 4 bases, the J end by 2 bases, with 18 bases between. Per the germline V gene, CDR1 is MGHRA and CDR2 is YSYEKL. This CDR3 contains 17 residues. The CDR3 nucleotides read TGCGCCAGCAGCCCCTTCCTAGACCCGCGGGGCAATCAGCCCCAGCATTTT. Encoded protein: CASSPFLDPRGNQPQHF.

CDR3 amino acids: CASTTMGQGARTQYF. The CDR3 DNA is TGTGCCAGTACCACAATGGGCCAGGGGGCTCGTACGCAGTATTTT. The chain couples TRBV19 to TRBJ2-3; 8 bases match TRBD1. V shed 7 bases, J shed 8 bases, and the junction held 14 bases outside the gene matches. The CDR3 extends over 15 amino acids. CDR1 LNHDA and CDR2 SQIVND come from the germline V gene (reference sequence).

This sequence joins TRBV21-1 and TRBJ2-7; the table's D call TRBD1 went unverified against the DNA. TRBV21-1 is noted as a pseudogene. This CDR3 spans 15 amino acids. As DNA, the CDR3 is TGTGCCAGCAGCAAAGCGGGGGCGGTGAATCTAAAGCAGTACTTC. It encodes CASSKAGAVNLKQYF.

The chain combines TRBV2 with TRBJ2-7; 7 nucleotides match TRBD1. After removal of 6 bases from V and 1 base from J, the junction contained 6 bases not matched to a gene. The CDR3 sequence is 14 residues long. Germline V gives CDR1 SNHLY, CDR2 FYNNEI. The CDR3 DNA reads as TGTGCCAGCAGACCGGACAGGCCGTCCTACGAGCAGTACTTC. Its translation: CASRPDRPSYEQYF. Complete variable domain (other parts from reference TRBV2 and TRBJ2-7): EPEVTQTPSHQVTQMGQEVILRCVPISNHLYFYWYRQILGQKVEFLVSFYNNEISEKSEIFDDQFSVERPDGSNFTLKIRSTKLEDSAMYFCASRPDRPSYEQYFGPGTRLTVT.

Comment on this clone: At one end the junction does not follow the germline gene, possibly because of a read error. The V call is TRBV7-7, the J call TRBJ2-5; the D gene is possibly TRBD2 (6 bases). The germline V gene has CDR1 SSHAT and CDR2 FNYEAQ (reference sequence). The CDR3 loop spans 13 amino acids. The CDR3 DNA reads TGTGCTAGCAGCCCCGGGAGAGTCGAGACCCAGTACTTC. Protein sequence: CASSPGRVETQYF.

The chain uses TRBV24-1 and TRBJ2-2, with TRBD1 matching over 9 bases. This CDR3 comprises 14 residues. Germline CDR1 KGHDR, CDR2 SFDVKD. V dropped 10 bases and J dropped 4; count of bases not matched to a gene: 6. CDR3 in amino acids: CATRTGDFTGELFF. The DNA for the CDR3 is TGTGCCACTAGGACAGGGGATTTCACCGGGGAGCTGTTTTTT.

The chain joins TRBV5-1 to TRBJ1-5; 7 nucleotides line up with TRBD1. The CDR3 runs 14 residues. V shed 5 bases and J 4 bases; nucleotides not matched to a gene: 6. Germline CDR1 is SGHRS and CDR2 is YFSETQ. The CDR3 nucleotides are TGCGCCAGCAGTCCTACAGGGGAGAATCAGCCCCAGCATTTT. It is translated as CASSPTGENQPQHF.

The chain recombines TRBV5-1 with TRBJ2-5; tentatively, D is TRBD1 (6 bases). Trimming removed 0 bases from V and 3 bases from J, with 12 bases in between. The CDR3 is 15 residues long. Per the germline V gene, CDR1 is SGHRS and CDR2 is YFSETQ. DNA of the CDR3: TGCGCCAGCAGCTTGGTTGGGGGCAGGGAAGAGACCCAGTACTTC. This codes for CASSLVGGREETQYF.

The rearrangement uses TRBV5-1 and TRBJ2-1, with 14 bases identical to TRBD2. The CDR3 has 17 residues. CDR1 and CDR2 (germline): SGHRS, YFSETQ. After removal of 4 bases from V and 4 bases from J, the junction contained 7 bases not matched to a gene. CDR3 DNA sequence: TGCGCCAGCAGCCCGGGACTAGCGGGGGCCTGGTACAATGAGCAGTTCTTC. Translation: CASSPGLAGAWYNEQFF.

The chain has TRBV24-1 and TRBJ2-3, with 8 bases fitting TRBD1. The CDR3 covers 14 residues. Germline CDR1 reads KGHDR; CDR2 reads SFDVKD. Trimming at V came to 5 bases and at J to 6 bases, leaving 6 bases not matched to a gene. This chain's CDR3 is CATSVGQGRDTQYF. The CDR3 DNA reads TGTGCCACCAGTGTCGGACAGGGTCGGGATACGCAGTATTTT.

V is TRBV18 and J is TRBJ2-3; no clear D gene. This CDR3 has 12 residues. The V end lost 5 bases, the J end lost 2 bases, and 5 bases lay between the germline ends. The germline V gene has CDR1 KGHSH and CDR2 LQKENI. CDR3 coding DNA: TGTGCCAGCTCATCCCTCACAGATACGCAGTATTTT. It specifies CASSSLTDTQYF.

The chain is built from TRBV2 and TRBJ2-7; the match to TRBD1 covers 7 bases. The CDR3 covers 13 residues. Per the germline V gene, CDR1 is SNHLY and CDR2 is FYNNEI. Trimming cost V 6 bases and J 5 bases; bases outside gene matches: 7. CDR3 sequence (DNA): TGTGCCAGCAGAGGTAGGGGGCTCGACGAGCAGTACTTC. It encodes CASRGRGLDEQYF.